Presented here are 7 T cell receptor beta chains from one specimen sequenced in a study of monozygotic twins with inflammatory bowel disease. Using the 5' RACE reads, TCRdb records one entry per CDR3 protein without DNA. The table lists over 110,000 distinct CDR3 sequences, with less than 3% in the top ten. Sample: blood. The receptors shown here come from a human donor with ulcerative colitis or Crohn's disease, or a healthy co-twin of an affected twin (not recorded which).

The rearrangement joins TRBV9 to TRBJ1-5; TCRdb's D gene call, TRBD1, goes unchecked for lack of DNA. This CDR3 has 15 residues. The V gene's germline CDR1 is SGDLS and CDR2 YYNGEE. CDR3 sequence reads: CASSPGQGIRQPQHF.

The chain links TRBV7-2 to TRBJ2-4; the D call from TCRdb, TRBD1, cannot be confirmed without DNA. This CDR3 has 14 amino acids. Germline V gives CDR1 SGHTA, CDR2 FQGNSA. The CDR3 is CASSKDRVGNIQYF.

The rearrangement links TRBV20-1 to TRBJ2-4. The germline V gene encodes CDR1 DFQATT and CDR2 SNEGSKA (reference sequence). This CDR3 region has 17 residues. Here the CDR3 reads CSASSTVAALAKNIQYF.

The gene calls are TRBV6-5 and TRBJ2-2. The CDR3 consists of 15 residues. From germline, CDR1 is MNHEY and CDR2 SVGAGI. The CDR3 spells CASSYQAANTGELFF.

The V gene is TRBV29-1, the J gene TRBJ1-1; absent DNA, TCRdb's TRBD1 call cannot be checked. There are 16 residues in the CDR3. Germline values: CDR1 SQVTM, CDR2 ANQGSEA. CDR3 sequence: CSVVRRSWRLNTEAFF.

This CDR3 is CASSPSAEGSLMYF. The chain joins TRBV6-6 to TRBJ2-7; TCRdb selects TRBD1, and the lack of DNA leaves this call unchecked. This CDR3 spans 14 amino acids. Germline V gene lookup returns CDR1 MNHNY and CDR2 SVGAGI (reference sequence).

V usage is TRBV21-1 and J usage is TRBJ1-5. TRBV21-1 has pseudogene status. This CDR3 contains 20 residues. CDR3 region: CASSRNADRVPPLKNQPQHF.